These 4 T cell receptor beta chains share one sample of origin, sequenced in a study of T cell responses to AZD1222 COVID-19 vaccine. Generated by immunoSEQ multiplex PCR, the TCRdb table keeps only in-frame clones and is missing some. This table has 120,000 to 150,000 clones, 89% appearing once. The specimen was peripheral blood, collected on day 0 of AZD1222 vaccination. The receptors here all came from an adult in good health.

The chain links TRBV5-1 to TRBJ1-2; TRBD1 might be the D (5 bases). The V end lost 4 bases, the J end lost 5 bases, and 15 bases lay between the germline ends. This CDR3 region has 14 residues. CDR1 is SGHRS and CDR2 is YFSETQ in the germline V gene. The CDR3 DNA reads TGCGCCAGCAGCGCCGGGACCGGGGATTATGGCTACACCTTC. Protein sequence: CASSAGTGDYGYTF.

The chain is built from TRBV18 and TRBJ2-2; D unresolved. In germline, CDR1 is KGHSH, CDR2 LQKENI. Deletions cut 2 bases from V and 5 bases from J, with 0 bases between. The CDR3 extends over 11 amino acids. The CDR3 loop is CASSPTGELFF. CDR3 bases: TGTGCCAGCTCACCAACCGGGGAGCTGTTTTTT.

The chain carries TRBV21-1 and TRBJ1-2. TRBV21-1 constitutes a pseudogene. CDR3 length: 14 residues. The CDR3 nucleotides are TGTGCCAGCAGCGATTCCTGTCCGGGGGCCGCCTACACCTTC. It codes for CASSDSCPGAAYTF.

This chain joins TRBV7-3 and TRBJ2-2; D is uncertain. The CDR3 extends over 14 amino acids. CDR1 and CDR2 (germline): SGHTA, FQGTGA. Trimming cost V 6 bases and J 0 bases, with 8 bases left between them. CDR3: CASSPTSNTGELFF. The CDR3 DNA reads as TGTGCCAGCAGTCCCACTTCGAACACCGGGGAGCTGTTTTTT.